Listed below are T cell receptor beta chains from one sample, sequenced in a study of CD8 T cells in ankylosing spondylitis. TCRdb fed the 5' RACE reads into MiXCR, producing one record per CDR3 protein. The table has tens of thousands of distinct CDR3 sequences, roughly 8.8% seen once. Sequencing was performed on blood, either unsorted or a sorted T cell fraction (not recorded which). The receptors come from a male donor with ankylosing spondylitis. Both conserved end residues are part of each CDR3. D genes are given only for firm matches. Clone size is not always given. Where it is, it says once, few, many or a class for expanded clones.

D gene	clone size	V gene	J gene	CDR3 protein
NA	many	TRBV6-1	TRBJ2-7	CASSGGDLTYEQYF
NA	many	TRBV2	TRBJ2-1	CASSEPPRLEQFF
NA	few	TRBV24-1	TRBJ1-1	CATSDLASGSTEAFF
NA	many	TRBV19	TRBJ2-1	CASSFRGPNEQFF
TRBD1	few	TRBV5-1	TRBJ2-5	CASSLEGGQPESQYF
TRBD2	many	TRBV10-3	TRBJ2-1	CAIWTSGTNEQFF
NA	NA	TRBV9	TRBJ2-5	CASSEGPGLLETQYF
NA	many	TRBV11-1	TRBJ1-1	CASSRRTLNTEAFF
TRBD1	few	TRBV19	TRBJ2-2	CASKPRRGRNTGELFF
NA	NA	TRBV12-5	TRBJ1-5	CASGFGNSNQPQHF
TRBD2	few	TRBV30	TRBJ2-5	CAWSTLAGVSETQYF
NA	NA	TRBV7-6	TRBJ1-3	CASSLYMSTISSGNTIYF
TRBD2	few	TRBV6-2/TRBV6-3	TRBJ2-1	CASSYFFREGRNEQFF
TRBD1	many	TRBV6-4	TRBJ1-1	CATRDRPLNTEAFF
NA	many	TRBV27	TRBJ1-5	CASSLGAGANQPQHF
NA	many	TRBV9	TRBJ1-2	CASSVVGFYGYTF
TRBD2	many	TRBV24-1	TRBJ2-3	CATSDWIPGASGSLADTQYF
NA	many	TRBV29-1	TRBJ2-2	CSVLNTGELFF
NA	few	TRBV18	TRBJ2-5	CASSPPSLFLDSTGETQYF
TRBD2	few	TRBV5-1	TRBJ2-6	CASSWLAGVSGANVLTF
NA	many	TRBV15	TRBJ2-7	CATSRDDLQDSYEQYF
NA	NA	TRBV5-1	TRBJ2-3	CASSLGAVTRNTNTQYF